Each of the 26 T cell receptor beta chains below was sequenced from the same sample in a study of T cells expressing NK-cell markers. No DNA is given; TCRdb re-called the 5' RACE reads and lists each CDR3 protein once. The table for this sample gives some 150,000 distinct CDR3 sequences. The source material was blood T cells: a sorted CD56 or NKG2C T cell subset, CD4+ or CD8+ T cells, or bulk PBMC T cells (not recorded which). Receptors originate from a man younger than 35 in good health.

The chain has TRBV9 and TRBJ2-1; no DNA is available, so the TRBD1 call from TCRdb remains unchecked. CDR1 is SGDLS, CDR2 YYNGEE, per germline. CDR3 length equals 16 residues. CDR3 residues: CASSVSGTGGGNEQFF.

V gene TRBV4-1 combines with J gene TRBJ2-1; TCRdb calls TRBD2, which cannot be checked without DNA. This CDR3 comprises 17 residues. Germline CDR1 is MGHRA and CDR2 is YSYEKL. This chain's CDR3 is CASSQDIRAGLADEQFF.

The chain employs TRBV6-5 and TRBJ2-3; no DNA is available, so the TRBD2 call from TCRdb remains unchecked. Germline-derived CDR1 and CDR2 are MNHEY and SVGAGI. The CDR3 loop spans 15 amino acids. CDR3 region: CASSYFDGTTDTQYF.

V usage is TRBV14 and J usage is TRBJ2-7; TCRdb selects TRBD1, and the lack of DNA leaves this call unchecked. Germline V gene data show CDR1 as SGHDN and CDR2 as FVKESK. The CDR3 covers 15 residues. This CDR3 reads CASSQDKGQYYEQYF.

The V call is TRBV12-3 or TRBV12-4, the J call TRBJ2-2; absent DNA, TCRdb's TRBD1 call cannot be checked. CDR3 length: 12 residues. CDR3 protein: CASLRGVGELFF.

V usage is TRBV24-1 and J usage is TRBJ2-1; the D call from TCRdb, TRBD1, cannot be confirmed without DNA. The CDR3 extends over 15 amino acids. Per germline, CDR1 KGHDR and CDR2 SFDVKD. CDR3 amino acids: CATGGTRLGVNEQFF.

The gene calls are TRBV12-5 and TRBJ2-3; TCRdb's D call, TRBD2, is unchecked because there is no DNA. The CDR3 is 17 residues long. From germline, CDR1 is LGHNT and CDR2 FRNRAP. CDR3 region: CASGFPSTSGRDDTQYF.

This rearrangement joins TRBV4-2 to TRBJ2-7; the TRBD1 assignment by TCRdb is unverifiable without DNA. The CDR3 is made up of 16 amino acids. Germline CDR1 and CDR2: LGHNA and YNFKEQ. CDR3 loop: CASSFSPGTGKGEQYF.

This chain connects TRBV2 to TRBJ2-5; TCRdb lists TRBD2, though no DNA is available to test this call. Germline assignment: CDR1 SNHLY and CDR2 FYNNEI. CDR3 length: 14 amino acids. The CDR3 region is CASIALAGGETQYF.

This chain links TRBV27 with TRBJ2-1; there is no DNA to check the TCRdb D call of TRBD1. The CDR3 runs 16 residues. CDR1 is MNHEY and CDR2 is SMNVEV in the germline V gene (reference sequence). CDR3 in amino acids: CASSLKPQGVVNEQFF.

V is TRBV3-1 and J is TRBJ2-3; the TCRdb call, TRBD2, lacks DNA for checking. This CDR3 region has 13 residues. Germline V gene data show CDR1 as LGHDT and CDR2 as YNNKEL (reference sequence). CDR3: CASSWGLSDTQYF.

The rearrangement links TRBV29-1 to TRBJ1-1; TCRdb outputs TRBD1, but without DNA this stays unchecked. The germline V gene has CDR1 SQVTM and CDR2 ANQGSEA. This CDR3 comprises 12 residues. The CDR3 loop is CSAPVMNTEAFF. The full variable domain, its missing parts supplied by reference TRBV29-1 and TRBJ1-1, is SAVISQKPSRDICQRGTSLTIQCQVDSQVTMMFWYRQQPGQSLTLIATANQGSEATYESGFVIDKFPISRPNLTFSTLTVSNMSPEDSSIYLCSAPVMNTEAFFGQGTRLTVV.

The V and J genes are TRBV3-1 and TRBJ1-1. CDR3 length: 15 residues. CDR1 and CDR2 (germline): LGHDT, YNNKEL (reference sequence). CDR3 in amino acids: CASSQDLAGGTEAFF. Together with reference TRBV3-1 and TRBJ1-1, the CDR3 gives the full variable domain: DTAVSQTPKYLVTQMGNDKSIKCEQNLGHDTMYWYKQDSKKFLKIMFSYNNKELIINETVPNRFSPKSPDKAHLNLHINSLELGDSAVYFCASSQDLAGGTEAFFGQGTRLTVV.

The chain couples TRBV20-1 to TRBJ1-2; the D gene TCRdb calls, TRBD1, cannot be checked with no DNA. Germline assignment: CDR1 DFQATT and CDR2 SNEGSKA (reference sequence). The CDR3 loop spans 13 amino acids. CDR3 residues: CSAPGQQPYGYTF.

The chain has TRBV6-1 and TRBJ2-3; TCRdb's D call, TRBD1, is unchecked because there is no DNA. Germline V gives CDR1 MNHNS, CDR2 SASEGT. The CDR3 length is 16 residues. CDR3 sequence reads: CASVTTAFKDTDTQYF.

The J gene is TRBJ2-1, the V gene TRBV7-7. The CDR3 loop spans 14 amino acids. Germline loops: CDR1 SSHAT, CDR2 FNYEAQ (reference sequence). The CDR3 reads CASSLFPGDNEQFF.

This chain uses TRBV6-5 with TRBJ1-4. Germline V gene sequence: CDR1 MNHEY, CDR2 SVGAGI. The CDR3 length is 16 residues. The CDR3 sequence is CASSSRDSPIGEKLFF.

The rearrangement links TRBV4-3 to TRBJ2-3. The CDR3 is made up of 17 amino acids. The germline V gene encodes CDR1 LGHNA and CDR2 YSLEER. CDR3 region: CASSQDLASGIADTQYF.

The chain uses TRBV12-3 or TRBV12-4 and TRBJ2-7; TCRdb returns TRBD2, unconfirmable since there is no DNA. CDR3 length equals 13 residues. CDR3 amino acids: CASIPSGRYEQYF.

The genes are TRBV5-1 and TRBJ2-1; TCRdb names TRBD2, which stays unverified in the absence of DNA. CDR3 length: 14 residues. Germline values: CDR1 SGHRS, CDR2 YFSETQ. CDR3 region: CASRGTSGRYEQFF.

The chain is built from TRBV27 and TRBJ1-2. Germline V gives CDR1 MNHEY, CDR2 SMNVEV (reference sequence). The CDR3 extends over 11 amino acids. CDR3 loop: CASMSWYGYTF.

V gene TRBV3-1 combines with J gene TRBJ2-7; the D call from TCRdb, TRBD1, cannot be confirmed without DNA. The CDR3 extends over 15 amino acids. Germline loops: CDR1 LGHDT, CDR2 YNNKEL (reference sequence). Here the CDR3 reads CASSQEGQEYYEQYF.

The rearrangement joins TRBV2 to TRBJ2-1. This CDR3 spans 13 amino acids. Germline V gene lookup returns CDR1 SNHLY and CDR2 FYNNEI. CDR3: CASTYDPYNEQFF.

The chain couples TRBV5-4 to TRBJ1-1. CDR3 length equals 13 residues. Germline V CDR1 and CDR2: SGHNT, YYREEE (reference sequence). The CDR3 here is CASIGPHDTEAFF.

The V gene is TRBV9, the J gene TRBJ2-1. Looked up from germline, CDR1 is SGDLS and CDR2 is YYNGEE. This CDR3 is 15 amino acids long. The CDR3 sequence is CASSPRRTSYNEQFF.

The chain uses TRBV12-3 or TRBV12-4 and TRBJ2-5; the TRBD2 assignment by TCRdb is unverifiable without DNA. CDR3 length: 17 amino acids. The CDR3 protein is CASSNTYGDSLVGTQYF.